This T cell receptor beta chain was recorded in a study of cytomegalovirus exposure and HLA in healthy donors. Study results and limitations: Rare TCR sequences dominated, though some public TCRs recurred in many donors.

Separation from the approximately 710-subject first cohort characterized the approximately 120-subject validation cohort, to which the donors belonged. CDR1 is MNHEY, CDR2 SVGAGI, per germline. Trimming took 5 bases from V and 1 from J, leaving 9 bases between them. The CDR3 contains 14 residues. Here immunoSEQ multiplex PCR was the method, and the copy in TCRdb shows in-frame clones only, minus some. The profile shows some 200,000 clones, around 83% of them singletons. A word on this clone: The antigen is not known.

J is TRBJ1-3 and V is TRBV6-5, with D unclear. Material for sequencing was PBMCs. The receptor was derived from a woman aged 25 to 39 in good health and CMV-seropositive. CDR3 amino acids: CASSNIKSGNTIYF. In DNA, the CDR3 is TGTGCCAGCAGTAATATTAAATCTGGAAACACCATATATTTT.